Below are 28 T cell receptor beta chains sequenced from a single sample in a study of T-cell reconstitution after alpha-beta-depleted transplantation in children (dated by TCRdb to about 2016). Receptor libraries were prepared by PCR. TCRdb records Illumina HiSeq 2500 as the sequencer. Molecular barcoding was employed in the preparation of TCR libraries, with unique molecular identifiers being used to normalize TCRbeta repertoire quantification. TCRdb applied fastp at Q25 and MiXCR to the public reads, then kept only in-frame beta chains. Each record represents a unique CDR3 protein, reported with the most common genes and DNA among its rows. The sample contains approximately 200,000 distinct CDR3 sequences, 13% to 15% of them found a single time. The top ten constitute roughly an eighth of the sample. This material consisted of PBMCs from the stem cell graft donor, taken from the stem cell graft. The receptors here all came from a human donor who donated a stem cell graft to a child with acute lymphoblastic leukemia.

The CDR3 protein is CASSLLPSGGSLLVSSTDTQYF. The DNA for the CDR3 is TGTGCCAGCAGTTTATTACCTTCAGGGGGTTCCCTCTTGGTTTCGAGCACAGATACGCAGTATTTT. The chain combines TRBV27 with TRBJ2-3; 7 bases match TRBD1. Germline V gene lookup returns CDR1 MNHEY and CDR2 SMNVEV (reference sequence). V shed 1 base and J 0 bases; nucleotides not matched to a gene: 22. The CDR3 totals 22 residues.

This clonotype was recorded many times. This chain joins TRBV5-1 and TRBJ1-1; a weak D match, TRBD1 (6 bases). The CDR3 length is 14 residues. With 0 bases removed from V and 3 bases from J, the gap between germline ends came to 9 bases. CDR1 and CDR2 (germline): SGHRS, YFSETQ. The CDR3 coding sequence is TGCGCCAGCAGCTTGGCCCACAGGGACACTGAAGCTTTCTTT. Amino acids: CASSLAHRDTEAFF. Full variable domain (missing parts from reference TRBV5-1 and TRBJ1-1): KAGVTQTPRYLIKTRGQQVTLSCSPISGHRSVSWYQQTPGQGLQFLFEYFSETQRNKGNFPGRFSGRQFSNSRSEMNVSTLELGDSALYLCASSLAHRDTEAFFGQGTRLTVV.

V usage is TRBV6-5 and J usage is TRBJ2-7, with TRBD1 identical over 9 bases. The CDR3 contains 16 residues. Looked up from germline, CDR1 is MNHEY and CDR2 is SVGAGI. Trimming cost V 7 bases and J 6 bases; bases outside gene matches: 16. This CDR3 is CASISRSGTGSLEQYF. DNA of the CDR3: TGTGCCAGCATTTCAAGATCCGGGACAGGGAGTCTCGAGCAGTACTTC.

Many counts were recorded for this clonotype. The gene calls are TRBV27 and TRBJ2-7; 9 bases align to TRBD1. The CDR3 spans 13 residues. V trimming: 11 bases; J trimming: 4 bases; junction bases outside the gene matches: 9. Germline values: CDR1 MNHEY, CDR2 SMNVEV (reference sequence). This chain's CDR3 is CAGDRDRVYEQYF. The CDR3 DNA sequence: TGTGCCGGAGACCGGGACAGGGTGTACGAGCAGTACTTC.

This clonotype came up many times. The chain couples TRBV18 to TRBJ2-1; D is unclear. Germline V lookup: CDR1 KGHSH, CDR2 LQKENI. The V and J ends lost 4 bases and 9 bases respectively, with 13 bases between them. The CDR3 is 13 amino acids. In DNA form, the CDR3 reads TGTGCCAGCTCACTCGTCAGCCTCGGTGAGCAGTTCTTC. Translation: CASSLVSLGEQFF.

In this sample, this clonotype turned up a few times. The gene calls are TRBV7-9 and TRBJ2-1; perhaps TRBD2 as D (6 bases). Germline V gives CDR1 SEHNR, CDR2 FQNEAQ (reference sequence). CDR3 length: 15 amino acids. Trimming took 2 bases from V and 5 from J, leaving 13 bases between them. The CDR3 loop reads CASSLRREGHNEQFF. DNA for the CDR3: TGTGCCAGCAGCTTACGGCGGGAAGGGCACAATGAGCAGTTCTTC. The entire variable domain, with the rest obtained from reference TRBV7-9 and TRBJ2-1, is as follows: DTGVSQNPRHKITKRGQNVTFRCDPISEHNRLYWYRQTLGQGPEFLTYFQNEAQLEKSRLLSDRFSAERPKGSFSTLEIQRTEQGDSAMYLCASSLRREGHNEQFFGPGTRLTVL.

This clonotype occurred many times. This sequence joins TRBV5-1 and TRBJ2-2; D gene unclear. The CDR3 contains 14 residues. Germline V gene lookup returns CDR1 SGHRS and CDR2 YFSETQ. The V end was cut by 6 bases, the J end by 0 bases, with 9 bases between. CDR3 in DNA: TGCGCCAGCACAAGTCGCTCGAACACCGGGGAGCTGTTTTTT. Amino acids: CASTSRSNTGELFF.

The table lists this clonotype with many counts. The chain couples TRBV20-1 to TRBJ2-1; TRBD2 agrees at 10 bases. CDR1 DFQATT and CDR2 SNEGSKA come from the germline V gene (reference sequence). The CDR3 contains 20 residues. With V trimmed by 2 bases and J by 3 bases, 19 bases remained unmatched. As DNA, the CDR3 is TGCAGTGCTAGAAAGATCGTCCTGGCTAGCGGGGGCTTACGCTACAATGAGCAGTTCTTC. Translation gives CSARKIVLASGGLRYNEQFF.

This clonotype was observed at least ten times. The chain combines TRBV4-1 with TRBJ2-7; 9 nucleotides align to TRBD1. The germline V gene has CDR1 MGHRA and CDR2 YSYEKL. The CDR3 runs 15 residues. Germline trimming cut 4 bases from V and 4 bases from J; bases unmatched to any gene: 8. For the CDR3, the DNA is TGCGCCAGCAGCCTTGGACAGGGGACCGGGTACGAGCAGTACTTC. This encodes CASSLGQGTGYEQYF.

The gene calls are TRBV20-1 and TRBJ2-7; 14 nucleotides align to TRBD2. The germline V gene has CDR1 DFQATT and CDR2 SNEGSKA (reference sequence). Losses at the gene ends were 6 bases for V and 4 bases for J; bases not matched to a gene: 2. This CDR3 contains 13 residues. The DNA of the CDR3 is TGCAGTGCAAGGACTAGCGGGAGGTACGAGCAGTACTTC. It translates to CSARTSGRYEQYF.

This clonotype was observed many times. This CDR3 reads CASGGQISYEQYF. CDR3 DNA sequence: TGTGCCTCCGGGGGGCAGATCTCCTACGAGCAGTACTTC. J is TRBJ2-7 and V is TRBV10-3, with D possibly being TRBD2 (7 bases). Trimming cost V 11 bases and J 0 bases, with 14 bases left between them. The CDR3 runs to 13 residues. Germline V CDR1 and CDR2: ENHRY, SYGVKD.

This clonotype was seen repeatedly, ten times or more. The chain recombines TRBV12-3 or TRBV12-4 with TRBJ1-3; D gene uncertain. V lost 2 bases to trimming and J lost 4 bases, with 9 bases between them. There are 14 residues in the CDR3. The CDR3 spells CASSLIEKGNTIYF. DNA of the CDR3: TGTGCCAGCAGTTTAATCGAGAAGGGAAACACCATATATTTT.

The sample holds a few counts of this clonotype. The chain combines TRBV18 with TRBJ1-5; D is uncertain. Trimming removed 2 bases from V and 4 bases from J, with 12 bases in between. Germline assignment: CDR1 KGHSH and CDR2 LQKENI. The CDR3 has 15 amino acids. As DNA, the CDR3 is TGTGCCAGCTCACCAATAAGAGGGAAAAATCAGCCCCAGCATTTT. It codes for CASSPIRGKNQPQHF.

This clonotype was seen ten or more times. The chain uses TRBV14 and TRBJ1-1; unclear D gene. V gave up 4 bases and J gave up 2 bases, with 14 bases separating them. From germline, CDR1 is SGHDN and CDR2 FVKESK. The length of the CDR3 is 15 residues. The CDR3 region has the DNA TGTGCCAGCAGCCCCGGTTGGAACATAAACACTGAAGCTTTCTTT. Its translation is CASSPGWNINTEAFF.

This clonotype was seen many times. V gene TRBV29-1 combines with J gene TRBJ1-1; no definite D call. The ends were cut back, 7 bases at V and 3 bases at J, with 12 bases in the middle. This CDR3 contains 12 residues. In germline, CDR1 is SQVTM, CDR2 ANQGSEA. The CDR3 is CSAGRWDTEAFF. CDR3 sequence (DNA): TGCAGCGCTGGCAGGTGGGACACTGAAGCTTTCTTT.

The rearrangement joins TRBV10-3 to TRBJ1-1; 8 nucleotides agree with TRBD1. In germline, CDR1 is ENHRY, CDR2 SYGVKD. The trim removed 6 bases at V and 1 base at J, leaving 1 base unmatched. The CDR3 is 13 residues long. DNA for the CDR3: TGTGCCATCAGGGGACAGGCGAACACTGAAGCTTTCTTT. Translated: CAIRGQANTEAFF.

This clonotype was picked up many times. J is TRBJ2-1 and V is TRBV7-9; possible D gene TRBD2, 6 bases. The length of the CDR3 is 15 residues. From germline, CDR1 is SEHNR and CDR2 FQNEAQ (reference sequence). The germline V and J ends were trimmed by 3 bases and 6 bases, with 15 bases remaining between them. The CDR3 is CASSFISGNPNEQFF. The CDR3 region has the DNA TGTGCCAGCAGCTTCATTAGCGGAAACCCCAATGAGCAGTTCTTC. Variable domain in full (rest from reference TRBV7-9 and TRBJ2-1): DTGVSQNPRHKITKRGQNVTFRCDPISEHNRLYWYRQTLGQGPEFLTYFQNEAQLEKSRLLSDRFSAERPKGSFSTLEIQRTEQGDSAMYLCASSFISGNPNEQFFGPGTRLTVL.

This clonotype was seen only a few times. The chain has TRBV7-8 and TRBJ2-7, with 9 positions matching TRBD2. CDR3 length: 17 amino acids. Germline values: CDR1 SGHVS, CDR2 FQNEAQ. The J segment lost 1 base and the V segment lost 3 bases, leaving 10 bases of the junction unmatched. This chain's CDR3 is CASSLDFRLADSYEQYF. As DNA, the CDR3 is TGTGCCAGCAGCTTGGACTTCAGACTAGCGGATTCCTACGAGCAGTACTTC. Combining the CDR3 with reference TRBV7-8 and TRBJ2-7 gives the whole variable domain GAGVSQSPRYKVAKRGQDVALRCDPISGHVSLFWYQQALGQGPEFLTYFQNEAQLDKSGLPSDRFFAERPEGSVSTLKIQRTQQEDSAVYLCASSLDFRLADSYEQYFGPGTRLTVT.

The V gene is TRBV20-1, the J gene TRBJ1-1; no clear D gene. Germline V CDR1 and CDR2: DFQATT, SNEGSKA (reference sequence). V gave up 3 bases and J gave up 1 base, with 15 bases separating them. This CDR3 region has 15 residues. The CDR3 region has the DNA TGCAGTGCTAGTAGACCCCGGGAGGCGAACACTGAAGCTTTCTTT. Its translation is CSASRPREANTEAFF.

V and J are TRBV7-6 and TRBJ1-1; unclear D gene. V dropped 1 base and J dropped 0 bases, with 9 bases sitting between them. In germline, CDR1 is SGHVS, CDR2 FNYEAQ. CDR3 length: 15 residues. CDR3 protein: CASSLEQTMNTEAFF. In nucleotides, the CDR3 is TGTGCCAGCAGCTTAGAGCAGACCATGAACACTGAAGCTTTCTTT.

This clonotype was recorded many times. V usage is TRBV11-1 and J usage is TRBJ2-3; D remains ambiguous. Germline CDR1 is SGHAT and CDR2 is FQDESV (reference sequence). The CDR3 spans 12 residues. V shed 6 bases and J shed 7 bases, with 11 bases lying between them. CDR3 coding DNA: TGTGCCAGCAGTTTGGACGGATATACGCAGTATTTT. Protein: CASSLDGYTQYF.

This clonotype occurred many times. The V and J genes are TRBV15 and TRBJ2-5, with 11 bases identical to TRBD2. After removal of 0 bases from V and 12 bases from J, the junction contained 6 bases not matched to a gene. Germline CDR1 is LNHNV and CDR2 is YYDKDF (reference sequence). This CDR3 is built from 14 residues. CDR3 coding DNA: TGTGCCACCAGCAGAGACTTAGCGGGAGGGCCGAAGTACTTC. It codes for CATSRDLAGGPKYF.

This clonotype was recorded many times. J is TRBJ1-1 and V is TRBV12-3 or TRBV12-4; D is uncertain. This CDR3 has 12 amino acids. Trimming took off 2 bases at V and 8 bases at J, with 9 bases between the two ends. CDR3 nucleotides: TGTGCCAGCAGTTTACGATGGTTGGAAGCTTTCTTT. Translated: CASSLRWLEAFF.

This clonotype has ten or more counts. The rearrangement links TRBV5-1 to TRBJ2-1; perhaps TRBD2 as D (5 bases). The CDR3 covers 13 residues. Trimming left V 0 bases short and J 8 bases short, with 9 bases between. Germline V gene lookup returns CDR1 SGHRS and CDR2 YFSETQ. The CDR3 DNA sequence: TGCGCCAGCAGCTTGGCGGGGATAGATGAGCAGTTCTTC. It translates to CASSLAGIDEQFF.

The V call is TRBV4-2, the J call TRBJ2-7, with D perhaps TRBD2 (5 bases). This CDR3 is 16 amino acids long. Trimming pared 0 bases from V and 0 bases from J, leaving 12 bases between. Germline V lookup: CDR1 LGHNA, CDR2 YNFKEQ. The DNA for the CDR3 is TGTGCCAGCAGCCAAGATGGGGAGCGCGGCTCCTACGAGCAGTACTTC. Protein: CASSQDGERGSYEQYF.

At least ten counts were recorded for this clonotype. This chain connects TRBV11-2 to TRBJ2-4, with 7 bases fitting TRBD2. This CDR3 comprises 17 residues. Germline CDR1 reads SGHAT; CDR2 reads FQNNGV. V gave up 4 bases and J gave up 7 bases; unmatched junction bases: 16. The CDR3 spells CASSSPRKRETRNIQYF. CDR3 nucleotides: TGTGCCAGCAGCTCCCCGCGCAAGCGGGAAACGAGGAACATTCAGTACTTC.

This clonotype appeared many times. V and J are TRBV29-1 and TRBJ1-6, with 7 bases fitting TRBD1. Germline values: CDR1 SQVTM, CDR2 ANQGSEA. The CDR3 sequence is 15 residues long. Losses at the gene ends were 4 bases for V and 8 bases for J; bases not matched to a gene: 11. The CDR3: CSVAEGPGGDSPLHF. CDR3 in DNA: TGCAGCGTTGCGGAAGGACCAGGGGGGGATTCACCCCTCCACTTT. Using reference TRBV29-1 and TRBJ1-6 for the parts outside the CDR3, the full variable domain is SAVISQKPSRDICQRGTSLTIQCQVDSQVTMMFWYRQQPGQSLTLIATANQGSEATYESGFVIDKFPISRPNLTFSTLTVSNMSPEDSSIYLCSVAEGPGGDSPLHFGNGTRLTVT.

This clonotype was counted ten times or more. The chain recombines TRBV20-1 with TRBJ2-3; D ambiguous. V was cut by 0 bases and J by 1 base, with 14 bases left in between. The germline gives CDR1 DFQATT, CDR2 SNEGSKA (reference sequence). The CDR3 has 16 residues. The CDR3 sequence is CSARDRVGIGTDTQYF. The CDR3 DNA reads as TGCAGTGCTAGAGATCGGGTAGGAATAGGCACAGATACGCAGTATTTT.